This T cell receptor delta chain is drawn from a study of γδ T cells in repeated Plasmodium falciparum infection. Across the whole study: Malaria-naive adults were infected with P. falciparum NF54 four times over roughly 590 days. Study findings and constraints: Compared with Australian children, Malian Vdelta2-negative repertoires seemed more clonal, less diverse, less shared. Vgamma9/Vdelta2+ repertoires stayed stably polyclonal over time and infection.

Germline-derived CDR1 and CDR2 are TSWWSYY and QGS. CDR3 size: 20 residues. The V segment lost 0 bases and the J segment 4 bases; nucleotides outside the gene matches: 15. TCRdb redid clone calling on the multiplex PCR reads using CATT. Found here are around 50,000 delta-chain clones, 1.5% to 2% of them singletons; the top ten hold less than 30%. Flow sorting of PBMC yielded separate Vgamma9/Vdelta2+ and Vdelta2-negative gammadelta T cell populations for bulk repertoire analysis. As for this clone: Its antigen is as yet unknown. It is likely a read error: a sequence one base away is far more abundant. The same CDR3 is also encoded by other DNA sequences in this sample.

This clonotype was obtained from a pool of human donors (malaria-infected and uninfected, not separated). This sequence joins TRDV1 and TRDJ1; 12 positions match TRDD3. The J gene is absent in TCRdb and was assigned here via DNA matching to germline. The sample was gamma-delta T cells from blood. The chain's CDR3 is CALGELEPYWGIPRIDKLIF. The CDR3 nucleotides are TGTGCTCTTGGGGAACTAGAACCATACTGGGGGATACCTCGTATCGATAAACTCATCTTT.